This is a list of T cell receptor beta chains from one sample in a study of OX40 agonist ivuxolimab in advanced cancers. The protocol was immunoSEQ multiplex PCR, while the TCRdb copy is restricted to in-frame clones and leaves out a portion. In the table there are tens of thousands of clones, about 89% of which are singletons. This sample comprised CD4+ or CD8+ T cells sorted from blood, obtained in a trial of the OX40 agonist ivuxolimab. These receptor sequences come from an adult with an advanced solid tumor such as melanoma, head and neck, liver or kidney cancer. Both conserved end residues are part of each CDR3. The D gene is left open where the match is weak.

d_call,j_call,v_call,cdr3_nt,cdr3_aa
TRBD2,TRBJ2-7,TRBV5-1,TGCGCCAGCAGCCAAGACAGGGGTCTAGCGGGAGCCTACGAGCAGTACTTC,CASSQDRGLAGAYEQYF
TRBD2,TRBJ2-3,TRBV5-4,TGTGCCAGCAGCTCGCGACTAGCGGGAGATCTTGATACGCAGTATTTT,CASSSRLAGDLDTQYF
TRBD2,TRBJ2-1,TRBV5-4,TGTGCCAGCAGCCTTGGACTAGCGGGAGGTAAGTATTTCAATGAGCAGTTCTTC,CASSLGLAGGKYFNEQFF
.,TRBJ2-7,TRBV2,TGTGCCAGCAGGGACTACGAGCAGTACTTC,CASRDYEQYF
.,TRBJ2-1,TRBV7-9,TGTGCCAGCAGCTTAGGGTGGGTAGGTGGCGGTAGCAATGAGCAGTTCTTC,CASSLGWVGGGSNEQFF
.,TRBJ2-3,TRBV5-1,TGCGCCAGCAGCTTGGAAGAGTGGGGCACAGATACGCAGTATTTT,CASSLEEWGTDTQYF
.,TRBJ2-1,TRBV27,TGTGCCAGCGGCCGCCCCGGGAATGAGCAGTTCTTC,CASGRPGNEQFF
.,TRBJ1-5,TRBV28,TGTGCCAGCAGAAGGACATCAAATCAGCCCCAGCATTTT,CASRRTSNQPQHF
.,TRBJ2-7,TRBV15,TGTGCCACCAGCATCGGTCGGGAATACGAGCAGTACTTC,CATSIGREYEQYF
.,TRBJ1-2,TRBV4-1,TGCGCCAGCAGCCAGACAGGATCCTATGGCTACACCTTC,CASSQTGSYGYTF
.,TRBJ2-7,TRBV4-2,TGTGCCAGCAGCCCCTCGCTAGGTCGGTCCTACGAGCAGTACTTC,CASSPSLGRSYEQYF
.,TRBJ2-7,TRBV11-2,TGTGCCAGCGAACGGTCGATGGGCAGCTCCTACGAGCAGTACTTC,CASERSMGSSYEQYF
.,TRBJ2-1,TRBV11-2,TGTGCCAGCACCTCTCGCTTGGTCCCGGATCAGGGGCGGGACAATGAGCAGTTCTTC,CASTSRLVPDQGRDNEQFF
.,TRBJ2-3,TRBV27,TGTGCCAGCAGTTTATCGTCAGCGAGAGATACGCAGTATTTT,CASSLSSARDTQYF